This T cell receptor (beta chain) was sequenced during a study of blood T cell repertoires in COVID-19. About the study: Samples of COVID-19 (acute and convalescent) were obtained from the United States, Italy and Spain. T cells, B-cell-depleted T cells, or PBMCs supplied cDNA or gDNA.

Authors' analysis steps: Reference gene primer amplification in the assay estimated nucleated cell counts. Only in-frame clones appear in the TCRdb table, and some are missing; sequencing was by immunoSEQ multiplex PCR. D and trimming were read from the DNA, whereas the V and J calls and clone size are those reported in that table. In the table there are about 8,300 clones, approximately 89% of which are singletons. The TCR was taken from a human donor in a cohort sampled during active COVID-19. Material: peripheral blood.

CDR3 residues: CASSLEPTEAFF. The CDR3 DNA sequence: TGTGCCAGCAGCTTAGAGCCCACTGAAGCTTTCTTT. The genes are TRBV7-9 and TRBJ1-1; D unresolved. V was cut by 1 base and J by 4 bases, with 4 bases left in between. This CDR3 contains 12 residues. Germline V CDR1 and CDR2: SEHNR, FQNEAQ (reference sequence).